A selection of T cell receptor beta chains follows, all from one sample in a study of blood T cell repertoires in COVID-19. TCRdb's table, derived via immunoSEQ multiplex PCR, lists solely in-frame clones and lacks some. The table lists some 200,000 clones, about 88% of them singletons. Sequenced sample: PBMCs or T cells enriched from blood (not recorded which). The receptors originated from a woman aged 18-29 years who had recovered from COVID-19. CDR3s include the opening cysteine and the closing phenylalanine or tryptophan. Fields, in order: J gene, CDR3 length, V gene, D gene, CDR3 protein. The D gene is left open where the match is weak.

>TRBJ1-2|14|TRBV11-2|TRBD1
CASSPHRGNYGYTF
>TRBJ2-2|15|TRBV9|-
CASSVAWANTGELFF
>TRBJ2-7|13|TRBV30|-
CAWRGRGSYEQYF
>TRBJ2-7|14|TRBV30|-
CAWSVSGFHYEQYF
>TRBJ1-1|13|TRBV6-5|TRBD1
CASNRQGTAEAFF
>TRBJ2-1|15|TRBV4-1|TRBD2
CASSLLGLAANEQFF
>TRBJ2-1|14|TRBV20-1|-
CSASPASYTNEQFF
>TRBJ2-1|15|TRBV20-1|-
CSASRGGMGYNEQFF
>TRBJ2-2|18|TRBV24-1|TRBD1
CATSDLPGQGARTGELFF
>TRBJ2-1|13|TRBV10-3|TRBD2
CAISQREYNEQFF
>TRBJ2-2|16|TRBV5-4|TRBD1
CASSSEQGGRGGELFF
>TRBJ2-1|16|TRBV9|-
CASSATLALTYNEQFF
>TRBJ2-3|23|TRBV28|TRBD2
CASSLFEFPRSGALSGYTDTQYF
>TRBJ2-2|19|TRBV5-1|TRBD2
CASSSSGTSGSTNTGELFF
>TRBJ2-5|15|TRBV10-3|TRBD1
CAISERTGGKETQYF
>TRBJ2-7|15|TRBV28|-
CASSLYAGTSYEQYF
>TRBJ1-6|14|TRBV19|-
CASSIGQRHSPLHF
>TRBJ2-5|15|TRBV28|-
CASSLGGARQETQYF
>TRBJ2-7|16|TRBV7-8|-
CASSLRWQGSGYEQYF
>TRBJ2-5|12|TRBV29-1|-
CSGGSMRETQYF